The rows below give T cell receptor beta chains drawn from one sample of a study of CD8 T cells in Susac syndrome. TCRdb independently ran MiXCR on the immunoSEQ multiplex PCR reads; one entry per CDR3 protein. Of 400,000 or so distinct CDR3 sequences listed, approximately 85% are singletons. Sequenced input: CD8+ T cells from PBMCs. Receptors were obtained from a human donor with multiple sclerosis. Each CDR3 is given with its conserved first and last residue. D genes are given only for firm matches. For some rows the clone size is stated as once, few or many, or as a class when expanded; others skip it.

d_call: -; v_call: TRBV30; clone_size: -; j_call: TRBJ1-1; cdr3_aa: CAWSSPLGFFTEAFF; cdr3_nt: TGTGCCTGGAGTTCTCCTCTCGGTTTCTTCACTGAAGCTTTCTTT
d_call: -; v_call: TRBV20-1; clone_size: -; j_call: TRBJ1-1; cdr3_aa: CSASHRENTEAFF; cdr3_nt: TGCAGTGCTTCCCACAGGGAGAACACTGAAGCTTTCTTT
d_call: TRBD1; v_call: TRBV29-1; clone_size: -; j_call: TRBJ2-5; cdr3_aa: CSVDATGETQYF; cdr3_nt: TGCAGCGTTGATGCGACAGGGGAGACCCAGTACTTC
d_call: -; v_call: TRBV19; clone_size: -; j_call: TRBJ1-1; cdr3_aa: CASSIGGGEPQAFF; cdr3_nt: TGTGCCAGTAGTATAGGTGGCGGGGAACCTCAAGCTTTCTTT
d_call: TRBD1; v_call: TRBV28; clone_size: once; j_call: TRBJ2-7; cdr3_aa: CASRDRGRYEQYF; cdr3_nt: TGTGCCTCCCGGGACAGGGGGCGTTACGAGCAGTACTTC
d_call: TRBD2; v_call: TRBV3-1; clone_size: -; j_call: TRBJ2-7; cdr3_aa: CASSPQAGGTHSSYEQYF; cdr3_nt: TGTGCCAGCAGCCCACAAGCGGGGGGGACCCATAGCTCCTACGAGCAGTACTTC
d_call: -; v_call: TRBV19; clone_size: -; j_call: TRBJ1-5; cdr3_aa: CASSMGQQPNQPQHF; cdr3_nt: TGTGCCAGTAGTATGGGGCAGCAGCCCAATCAGCCCCAGCATTTT
d_call: -; v_call: TRBV5-1; clone_size: -; j_call: TRBJ2-5; cdr3_aa: CASSFRDRIRETQYF; cdr3_nt: TGCGCCAGCAGCTTCCGGGACCGGATTCGAGAGACCCAGTACTTC
d_call: TRBD1; v_call: TRBV5-1; clone_size: -; j_call: TRBJ2-7; cdr3_aa: CASSLGQGAEEQYF; cdr3_nt: TGCGCCAGCAGCTTGGGACAGGGGGCGGAGGAGCAGTACTTC
d_call: -; v_call: TRBV29-1; clone_size: -; j_call: TRBJ2-3; cdr3_aa: CSVEFFEGPADTQYF; cdr3_nt: TGCAGCGTTGAATTCTTTGAGGGTCCGGCAGATACGCAGTATTTT
d_call: TRBD1; v_call: TRBV6-5; clone_size: -; j_call: TRBJ1-5; cdr3_aa: CASSYTTGINQPRHF; cdr3_nt: TGTGCCAGCAGTTACACGACAGGGATCAATCAGCCCCGGCATTTT
d_call: -; v_call: TRBV29-1; clone_size: -; j_call: TRBJ2-3; cdr3_aa: CSVDNQYTDTQYF; cdr3_nt: TGCAGCGTGGACAACCAGTATACAGATACGCAGTATTTT
d_call: -; v_call: TRBV7-6; clone_size: -; j_call: TRBJ2-7; cdr3_aa: CASSLVGREQYF; cdr3_nt: TGTGCCAGCAGCTTGGTAGGGAGAGAGCAGTACTTC
d_call: TRBD1; v_call: TRBV20-1; clone_size: -; j_call: TRBJ1-2; cdr3_aa: CSADWEGAGGYTF; cdr3_nt: TGCAGTGCGGATTGGGAGGGGGCTGGGGGCTACACCTTC
d_call: -; v_call: TRBV2; clone_size: -; j_call: TRBJ2-7; cdr3_aa: CASRRPGPTPGEQYF; cdr3_nt: TGTGCCAGCAGACGGCCGGGACCGACCCCCGGCGAGCAGTACTTC
d_call: -; v_call: TRBV6-1; clone_size: few; j_call: TRBJ1-1; cdr3_aa: CASTLSVGYTEAFF; cdr3_nt: TGTGCCAGCACCCTCAGTGTTGGGTACACTGAAGCTTTCTTT
d_call: TRBD1; v_call: TRBV5-4; clone_size: -; j_call: TRBJ2-2; cdr3_aa: CASSFSPGQMTGELFF; cdr3_nt: TGTGCCAGCAGCTTTTCCCCGGGACAGATGACCGGGGAGCTGTTTTTT
d_call: -; v_call: TRBV4-1; clone_size: -; j_call: TRBJ2-3; cdr3_aa: CASSQGLAPGLTDTQYF; cdr3_nt: TGCGCCAGCAGCCAAGGGCTAGCCCCAGGGCTCACAGATACGCAGTATTTT
d_call: -; v_call: TRBV5-1; clone_size: -; j_call: TRBJ2-3; cdr3_aa: CASSFLDRGVDTQYF; cdr3_nt: TGCGCCAGCAGCTTCCTAGATAGGGGGGTAGATACGCAGTATTTT
d_call: TRBD1; v_call: TRBV30; clone_size: -; j_call: TRBJ1-5; cdr3_aa: CAWSLGQGAQPQHF; cdr3_nt: TGTGCCTGGAGTCTCGGACAGGGAGCTCAGCCCCAGCATTTT
d_call: -; v_call: TRBV5-1; clone_size: -; j_call: TRBJ1-1; cdr3_aa: CASSDLGGQGTEAFF; cdr3_nt: TGCGCCAGTAGCGACTTGGGAGGGCAAGGGACTGAAGCTTTCTTT
d_call: TRBD1; v_call: TRBV15; clone_size: -; j_call: TRBJ2-2; cdr3_aa: CATSRRDRGRSLGAGELFF; cdr3_nt: TGTGCCACCAGCAGACGGGACAGGGGGCGAAGTTTGGGCGCCGGGGAGCTGTTTTTT
d_call: TRBD1; v_call: TRBV29-1; clone_size: -; j_call: TRBJ1-2; cdr3_aa: CSVEGGQVYGYTF; cdr3_nt: TGCAGCGTTGAGGGGGGACAGGTCTATGGCTACACCTTC
d_call: -; v_call: TRBV13; clone_size: -; j_call: TRBJ2-3; cdr3_aa: CASSLLPSRWGRTSTDTQYF; cdr3_nt: TGTGCCAGCAGCTTACTCCCCAGTCGTTGGGGGCGAACTAGCACAGATACGCAGTATTTT
d_call: -; v_call: TRBV7-9; clone_size: -; j_call: TRBJ2-7; cdr3_aa: CASSFGVRGELYEQYF; cdr3_nt: TGTGCCAGCAGCTTTGGGGTGAGGGGCGAGCTCTACGAGCAGTACTTC
d_call: -; v_call: TRBV12-3/TRBV12-4; clone_size: -; j_call: TRBJ1-1; cdr3_aa: CASSPDQGTEAFF; cdr3_nt: TGTGCCAGCAGTCCCGACCAGGGCACTGAAGCTTTCTTT
d_call: TRBD2; v_call: TRBV6-1; clone_size: -; j_call: TRBJ2-7; cdr3_aa: CASSIHGTSSYEQYF; cdr3_nt: TGTGCCAGCAGTATTCACGGGACTAGCTCCTACGAGCAGTACTTC
d_call: -; v_call: TRBV30; clone_size: -; j_call: TRBJ1-2; cdr3_aa: CAWRSPQESIYGYTF; cdr3_nt: TGTGCCTGGAGGTCCCCGCAAGAAAGTATCTATGGCTACACCTTC
d_call: TRBD1; v_call: TRBV12-3/TRBV12-4; clone_size: -; j_call: TRBJ1-2; cdr3_aa: CASSPGEGAGGYTF; cdr3_nt: TGTGCCAGCAGCCCCGGGGAGGGGGCGGGAGGCTACACCTTC
d_call: -; v_call: TRBV14; clone_size: -; j_call: TRBJ2-3; cdr3_aa: CASSQGRYTDTQYF; cdr3_nt: TGTGCCAGCAGCCAGGGTCGCTACACAGATACGCAGTATTTT
d_call: TRBD1; v_call: TRBV6-2/TRBV6-3; clone_size: -; j_call: TRBJ2-5; cdr3_aa: CASSGTATQEAQYF; cdr3_nt: TGTGCCAGCAGTGGGACAGCGACTCAAGAGGCCCAGTACTTC
d_call: -; v_call: TRBV2; clone_size: -; j_call: TRBJ2-7; cdr3_aa: CASSEARKEQYF; cdr3_nt: TGTGCCAGCAGTGAAGCAAGAAAAGAGCAGTACTTC
d_call: -; v_call: TRBV6-5; clone_size: -; j_call: TRBJ1-6; cdr3_aa: CASSYSQGYNSPLHF; cdr3_nt: TGTGCCAGCAGTTACTCACAGGGTTATAATTCACCCCTCCACTTT
d_call: -; v_call: TRBV7-6; clone_size: few; j_call: TRBJ2-2; cdr3_aa: CASSRGASNTGELFF; cdr3_nt: TGTGCCAGTAGCCGAGGGGCCTCGAACACCGGGGAGCTGTTTTTT
d_call: -; v_call: TRBV27; clone_size: -; j_call: TRBJ1-2; cdr3_aa: CASSTLVGRFYGYTF; cdr3_nt: TGTGCCAGCAGTACCTTGGTGGGGCGGTTCTATGGCTACACCTTC
d_call: -; v_call: TRBV6-1; clone_size: -; j_call: TRBJ1-2; cdr3_aa: CASSEGTENYGYTF; cdr3_nt: TGTGCCAGCAGTGAGGGTACGGAAAACTATGGCTACACCTTC
d_call: -; v_call: TRBV20-1; clone_size: -; j_call: TRBJ1-2; cdr3_aa: CSARDISSGTFSASYGYTF; cdr3_nt: TGCAGTGCTAGAGATATCTCTTCGGGGACCTTCTCCGCCAGCTATGGCTACACCTTC
d_call: -; v_call: TRBV27; clone_size: -; j_call: TRBJ2-1; cdr3_aa: CASSREPEHNEQFF; cdr3_nt: TGTGCCAGCAGTCGAGAACCGGAGCACAATGAGCAGTTCTTC
d_call: -; v_call: TRBV12-3/TRBV12-4; clone_size: -; j_call: TRBJ2-2; cdr3_aa: CASSQQGTANTGELFF; cdr3_nt: TGTGCCAGCAGTCAACAGGGCACCGCGAACACCGGGGAGCTGTTTTTT